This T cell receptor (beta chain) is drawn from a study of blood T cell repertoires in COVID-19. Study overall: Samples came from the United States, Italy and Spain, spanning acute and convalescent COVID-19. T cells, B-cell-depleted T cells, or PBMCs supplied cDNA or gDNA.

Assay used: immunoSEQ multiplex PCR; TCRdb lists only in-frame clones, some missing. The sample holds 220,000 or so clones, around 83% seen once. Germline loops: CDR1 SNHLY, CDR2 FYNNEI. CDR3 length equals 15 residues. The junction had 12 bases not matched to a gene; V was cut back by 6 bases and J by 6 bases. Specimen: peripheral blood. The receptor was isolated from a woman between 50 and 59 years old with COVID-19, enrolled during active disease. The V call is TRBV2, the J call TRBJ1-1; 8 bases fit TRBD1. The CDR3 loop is CASRAPGQVISEAFF. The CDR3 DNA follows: TGTGCCAGCAGGGCACCGGGACAGGTAATTTCTGAAGCTTTCTTT.